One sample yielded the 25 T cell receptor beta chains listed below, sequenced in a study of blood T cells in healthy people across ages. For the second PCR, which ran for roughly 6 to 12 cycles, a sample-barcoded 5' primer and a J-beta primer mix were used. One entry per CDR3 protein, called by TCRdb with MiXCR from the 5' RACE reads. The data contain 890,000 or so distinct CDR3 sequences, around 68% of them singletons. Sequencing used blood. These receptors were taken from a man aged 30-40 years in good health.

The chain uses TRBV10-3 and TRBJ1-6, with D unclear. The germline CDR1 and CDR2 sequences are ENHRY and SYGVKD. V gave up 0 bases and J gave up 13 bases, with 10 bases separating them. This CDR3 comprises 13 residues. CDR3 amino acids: CAISESEAKPLHF. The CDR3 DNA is TGTGCCATCAGTGAGTCGGAGGCTAAGCCCCTCCACTTT.

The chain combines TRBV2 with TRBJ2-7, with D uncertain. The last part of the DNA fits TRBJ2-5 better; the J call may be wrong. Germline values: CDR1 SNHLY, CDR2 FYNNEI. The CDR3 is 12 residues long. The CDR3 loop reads CASSELVETQYF. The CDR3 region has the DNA TGTGCCAGCAGTGAACTCGTGGAGACCCAGTACTTC.

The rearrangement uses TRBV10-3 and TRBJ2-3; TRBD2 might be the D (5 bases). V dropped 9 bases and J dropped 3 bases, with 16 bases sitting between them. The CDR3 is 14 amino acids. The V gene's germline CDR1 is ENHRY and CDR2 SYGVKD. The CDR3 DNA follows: TGTGCCATGCGGACTGAAGCCAGGACAGATACGCAGTATTTT. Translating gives CAMRTEARTDTQYF.

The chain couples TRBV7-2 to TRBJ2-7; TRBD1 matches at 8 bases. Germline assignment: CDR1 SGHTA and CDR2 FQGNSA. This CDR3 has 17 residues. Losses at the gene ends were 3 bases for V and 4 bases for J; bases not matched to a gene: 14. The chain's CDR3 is CASSFIWDRSSQYEQYF. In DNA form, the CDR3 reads TGTGCCAGCAGCTTTATTTGGGACAGGAGCTCTCAATACGAGCAGTACTTC.

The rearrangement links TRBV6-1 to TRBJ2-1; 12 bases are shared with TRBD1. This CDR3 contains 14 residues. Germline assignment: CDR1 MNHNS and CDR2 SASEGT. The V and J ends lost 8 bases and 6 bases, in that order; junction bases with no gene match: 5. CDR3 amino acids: CASSRDRGPNEQFF. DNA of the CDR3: TGTGCCAGCTCAAGGGACAGGGGGCCCAATGAGCAGTTCTTC.

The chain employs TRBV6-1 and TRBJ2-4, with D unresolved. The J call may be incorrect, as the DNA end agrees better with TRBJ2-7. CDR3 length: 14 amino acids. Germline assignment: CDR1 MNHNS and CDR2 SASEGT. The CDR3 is CASSEIPEAYEQYF. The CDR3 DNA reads TGTGCCAGCAGTGAAATCCCAGAGGCGTACGAGCAGTACTTC.

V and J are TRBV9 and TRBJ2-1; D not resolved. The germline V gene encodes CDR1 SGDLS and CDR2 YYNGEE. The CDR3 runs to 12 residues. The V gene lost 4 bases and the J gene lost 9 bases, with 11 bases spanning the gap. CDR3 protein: CASSPPVGEQFF. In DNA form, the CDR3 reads TGTGCCAGCAGCCCTCCGGTTGGTGAGCAGTTCTTC.

The CDR3: CASASRGGANEQFF. In DNA, the CDR3 is TGTGCCAGCGCTAGTCGCGGGGGGGCCAATGAGCAGTTCTTC. The chain employs TRBV2 and TRBJ2-1; 9 nucleotides align to TRBD2. The germline V gene has CDR1 SNHLY and CDR2 FYNNEI. V shed 8 bases, J shed 6 bases, and the junction held 8 bases outside the gene matches. The CDR3 extends over 14 amino acids.

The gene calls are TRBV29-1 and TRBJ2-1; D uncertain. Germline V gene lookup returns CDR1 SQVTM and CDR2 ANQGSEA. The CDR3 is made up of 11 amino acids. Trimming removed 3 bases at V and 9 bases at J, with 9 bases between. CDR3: CSVDELSEQFF. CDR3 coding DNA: TGCAGCGTTGATGAATTGAGTGAGCAGTTCTTC.

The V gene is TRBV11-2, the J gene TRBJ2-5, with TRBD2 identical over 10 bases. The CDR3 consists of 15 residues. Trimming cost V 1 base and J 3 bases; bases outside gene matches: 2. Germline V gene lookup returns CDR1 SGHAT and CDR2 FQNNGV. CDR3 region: CASSLASGRKETQYF. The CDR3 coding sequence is TGTGCCAGCAGCTTAGCTAGCGGGAGAAAAGAGACCCAGTACTTC.

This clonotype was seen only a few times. The CDR3 nucleotides are TGCGCCAGCAGCATCGAGACAGGGGACTATGGCTACACCTTC. This gives the protein CASSIETGDYGYTF. This chain connects TRBV5-1 to TRBJ1-2, with 8 bases that match TRBD1. The CDR3 spans 14 residues. The germline CDR1 and CDR2 sequences are SGHRS and YFSETQ. J lost 3 bases, V lost 4 bases, and 5 bases had no gene match. Full variable domain (outside the CDR3, taken from reference TRBV5-1 and TRBJ1-2): KAGVTQTPRYLIKTRGQQVTLSCSPISGHRSVSWYQQTPGQGLQFLFEYFSETQRNKGNFPGRFSGRQFSNSRSEMNVSTLELGDSALYLCASSIETGDYGYTFGSGTRLTVV.

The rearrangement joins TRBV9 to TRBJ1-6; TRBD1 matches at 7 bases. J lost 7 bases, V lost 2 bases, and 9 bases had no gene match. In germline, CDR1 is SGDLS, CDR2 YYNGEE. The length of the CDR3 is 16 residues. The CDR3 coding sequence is TGTGCCAGCAGCGTCGGAGTACAGGGGCGGAATTCACCCCTCCACTTT. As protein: CASSVGVQGRNSPLHF.

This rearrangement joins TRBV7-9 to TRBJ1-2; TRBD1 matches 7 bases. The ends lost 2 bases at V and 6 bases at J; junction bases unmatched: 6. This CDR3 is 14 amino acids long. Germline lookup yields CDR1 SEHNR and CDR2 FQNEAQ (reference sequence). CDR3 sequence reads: CASSLTGAPNGYTF. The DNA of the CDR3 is TGTGCCAGCAGCTTAACAGGGGCCCCTAATGGCTACACCTTC. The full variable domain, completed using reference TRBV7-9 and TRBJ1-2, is DTGVSQNPRHKITKRGQNVTFRCDPISEHNRLYWYRQTLGQGPEFLTYFQNEAQLEKSRLLSDRFSAERPKGSFSTLEIQRTEQGDSAMYLCASSLTGAPNGYTFGSGTRLTVV.

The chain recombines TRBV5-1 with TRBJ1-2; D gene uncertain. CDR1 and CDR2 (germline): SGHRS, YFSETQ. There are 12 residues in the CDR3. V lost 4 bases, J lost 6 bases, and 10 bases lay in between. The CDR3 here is CASSLEVDGYTF. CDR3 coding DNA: TGCGCCAGCAGCCTGGAGGTCGATGGCTACACCTTC. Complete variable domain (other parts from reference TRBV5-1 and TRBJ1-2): KAGVTQTPRYLIKTRGQQVTLSCSPISGHRSVSWYQQTPGQGLQFLFEYFSETQRNKGNFPGRFSGRQFSNSRSEMNVSTLELGDSALYLCASSLEVDGYTFGSGTRLTVV.

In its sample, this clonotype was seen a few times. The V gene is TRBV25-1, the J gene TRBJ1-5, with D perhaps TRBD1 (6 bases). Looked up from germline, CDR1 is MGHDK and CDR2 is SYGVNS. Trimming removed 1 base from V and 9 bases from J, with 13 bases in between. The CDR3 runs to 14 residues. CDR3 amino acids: CASSELNWGRPQHF. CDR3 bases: TGTGCCAGCAGTGAATTAAACTGGGGGCGGCCCCAGCATTTT.

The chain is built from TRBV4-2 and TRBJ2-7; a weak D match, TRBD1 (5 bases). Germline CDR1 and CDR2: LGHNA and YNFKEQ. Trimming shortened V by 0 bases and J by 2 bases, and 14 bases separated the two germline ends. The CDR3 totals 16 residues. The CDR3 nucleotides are TGTGCCAGCAGCCAAGATTGGCCAGGGCCTACCTACGAGCAGTACTTC. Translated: CASSQDWPGPTYEQYF.

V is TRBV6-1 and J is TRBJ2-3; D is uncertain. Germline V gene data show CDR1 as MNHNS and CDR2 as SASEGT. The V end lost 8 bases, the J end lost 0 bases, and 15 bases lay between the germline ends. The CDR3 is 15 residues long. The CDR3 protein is CASSVSATSTDTQYF. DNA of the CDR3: TGTGCCAGCTCCGTGAGTGCGACTAGCACAGATACGCAGTATTTT.

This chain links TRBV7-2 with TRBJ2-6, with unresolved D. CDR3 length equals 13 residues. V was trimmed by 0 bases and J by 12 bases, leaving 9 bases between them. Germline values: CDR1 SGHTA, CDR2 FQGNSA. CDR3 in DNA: TGTGCCAGCAGCTTAGCGTCGGCGGCCGTCCTGACTTTC. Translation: CASSLASAAVLTF.

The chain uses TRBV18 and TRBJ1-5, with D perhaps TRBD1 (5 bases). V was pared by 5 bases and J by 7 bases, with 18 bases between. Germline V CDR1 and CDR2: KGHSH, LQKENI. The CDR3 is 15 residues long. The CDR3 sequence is CASSSGQGANQPQHF. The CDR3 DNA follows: TGTGCCAGCTCAAGTGGGCAGGGCGCGAACCAGCCCCAGCATTTT.

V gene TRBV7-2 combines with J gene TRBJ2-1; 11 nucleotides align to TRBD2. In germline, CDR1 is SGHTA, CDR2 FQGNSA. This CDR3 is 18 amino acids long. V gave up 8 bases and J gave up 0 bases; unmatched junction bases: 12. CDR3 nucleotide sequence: TGTGCCAGCCGCGCTAGCGGGGGGTCCCTCCGCTCCTACAATGAGCAGTTCTTC. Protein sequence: CASRASGGSLRSYNEQFF.

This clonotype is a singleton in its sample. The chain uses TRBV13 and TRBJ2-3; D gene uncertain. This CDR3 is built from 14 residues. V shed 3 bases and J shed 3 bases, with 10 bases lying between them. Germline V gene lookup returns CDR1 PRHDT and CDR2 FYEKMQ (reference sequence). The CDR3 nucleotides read TGTGCCAGCAGCTTGGACCCCGAAACAGATACGCAGTATTTT. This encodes CASSLDPETDTQYF.

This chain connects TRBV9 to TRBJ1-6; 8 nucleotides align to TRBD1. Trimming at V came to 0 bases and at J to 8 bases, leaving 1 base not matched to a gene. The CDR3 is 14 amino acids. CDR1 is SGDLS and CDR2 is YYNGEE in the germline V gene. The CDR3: CASSVGQGYSPLHF. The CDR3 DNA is TGTGCCAGCAGCGTAGGACAGGGGTATTCACCCCTCCACTTT.

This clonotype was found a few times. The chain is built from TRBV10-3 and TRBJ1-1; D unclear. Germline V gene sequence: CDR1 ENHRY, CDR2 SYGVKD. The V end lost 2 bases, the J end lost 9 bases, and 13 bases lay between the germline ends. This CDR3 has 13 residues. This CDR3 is CAISEPEVGKAFF. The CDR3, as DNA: TGTGCCATCAGTGAGCCAGAGGTTGGCAAAGCTTTCTTT.

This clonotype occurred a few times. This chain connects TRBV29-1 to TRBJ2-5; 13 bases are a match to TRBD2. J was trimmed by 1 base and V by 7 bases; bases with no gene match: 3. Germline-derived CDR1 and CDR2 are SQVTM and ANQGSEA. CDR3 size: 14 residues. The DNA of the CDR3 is TGCAGCGGGGGGACTAGCGGGGCCCAAGAGACCCAGTACTTC. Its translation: CSGGTSGAQETQYF.

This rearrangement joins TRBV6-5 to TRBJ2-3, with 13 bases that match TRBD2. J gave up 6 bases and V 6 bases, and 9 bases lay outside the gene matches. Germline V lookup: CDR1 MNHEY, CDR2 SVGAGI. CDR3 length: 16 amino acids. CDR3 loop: CASRFTSGGARDTQYF. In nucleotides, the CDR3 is TGTGCCAGCAGATTCACTAGCGGGGGGGCTAGGGATACGCAGTATTTT.